This section outlines one T cell receptor beta chain sequence together with its context. The target antigen is unknown. The data stem from a study of T-cell memory formation after mild COVID-19. General study findings and limits: Whereas later expanders leaned CD4+, clones contracting day 15 to 85 showed a balanced CD4/CD8 makeup. A subset of responding clones appeared in pre-infection memory, suggesting cross-reactive memory joined.

TCRdb passed the 5' RACE reads through MiXCR, listing each CDR3 protein once. The sample contains some 46,000 distinct CDR3 sequences, about 6.3% of which appear only once. The specimen sequenced was PBMCs or a T cell subset sorted from them (not recorded which). This TCR derives from an adult who had mild COVID-19 (a few samples of this study predate the infection). Cell type and time point are not known.

DNA of the CDR3: TGTGCCTGGAGTGTAACCCTCACAACAGGGGTGTTGTCGGATCAGCCCCAGCATTTT. It yields the protein CAWSVTLTTGVLSDQPQHF. The chain joins TRBV30 to TRBJ1-5, with 7 positions matching TRBD1. Germline CDR1 reads GTSNPN; CDR2 reads SVGIG (reference sequence). J lost 5 bases, V lost 0 bases, and 19 bases had no gene match. The length of the CDR3 is 19 residues.